The 16 T cell receptor beta chains below all came from one sample that was sequenced in a study of shared clonotypes between healthy human individuals. Sequencing was performed with immunoSEQ multiplex PCR; in TCRdb, only in-frame clones are kept and a portion is missing. This sample carries more than 2,000,000 clones, approximately 93% of them seen once, and the ten largest clones take 0.39%. Sequenced material: naive CD4+ T cells from PBMCs. Subset in this sample: CD45RA+ positively selected. The source is a man younger than 35 in good health. Some clones in this sample may be carry-over from other donors' samples.

This chain joins TRBV9 and TRBJ2-3; possible D gene TRBD1, 5 bases. Looked up from germline, CDR1 is SGDLS and CDR2 is YYNGEE. CDR3 length: 15 amino acids. V gave up 4 bases and J gave up 1 base, with 13 bases separating them. CDR3 amino acids: CASSTRVDRTDTQYF. The DNA of the CDR3 is TGTGCCAGCAGCACCAGGGTAGATCGCACAGATACGCAGTATTTT.

The chain uses TRBV6-1 and TRBJ2-7, with 7 bases fitting TRBD1. The CDR3 sequence is 13 residues long. The V gene's germline CDR1 is MNHNS and CDR2 SASEGT. Losses at the gene ends were 5 bases for V and 4 bases for J; bases not matched to a gene: 5. This chain's CDR3 is CASSHRGVYEQYF. DNA for the CDR3: TGTGCCAGCAGTCACAGGGGAGTTTACGAGCAGTACTTC.

In regard to this clone: Other nucleotide sequences in the sample specify the same CDR3. The rearrangement uses TRBV5-1 and TRBJ1-1; D remains ambiguous. Germline CDR1 SGHRS, CDR2 YFSETQ. V was pared by 0 bases and J by 4 bases, with 7 bases between. The CDR3 runs 13 residues. The DNA of the CDR3 is TGCGCCAGCAGCTTGGGGCTCGGCACTGAAGCTTTCTTT. Protein: CASSLGLGTEAFF.

This chain uses TRBV7-3 with TRBJ2-2, with 12 bases fitting TRBD2. Germline V gene data show CDR1 as SGHTA and CDR2 as FQGTGA. The V gene end was trimmed by 2 bases and the J gene end by 5 bases; junction bases not matched to a gene: 15. The CDR3 covers 20 residues. The CDR3 loop reads CASSLQRTSGTLPGTGELFF. The CDR3 nucleotides read TGTGCCAGCAGCTTACAACGGACTAGCGGGACACTGCCGGGGACCGGGGAGCTGTTTTTT.

The chain links TRBV5-1 to TRBJ2-3, with TRBD2 identical over 9 bases. Looked up from germline, CDR1 is SGHRS and CDR2 is YFSETQ. There are 15 residues in the CDR3. With 4 bases clipped from V and 0 bases from J, the junction kept 3 bases outside the gene matches. CDR3 DNA: TGCGCCAGCAGCCAGACTAGCGGAAGCACAGATACGCAGTATTTT. Its translation: CASSQTSGSTDTQYF.

The rearrangement uses TRBV2 and TRBJ2-2; 8 bases map to TRBD2. The V gene's germline CDR1 is SNHLY and CDR2 FYNNEI. CDR3 length: 15 amino acids. V gave up 3 bases and J gave up 6 bases; unmatched junction bases: 6. DNA for the CDR3: TGTGCCAGCAGTGAGCAGGTAGCGGGACCCGGGGAGCTGTTTTTT. This encodes CASSEQVAGPGELFF.

The V gene is TRBV12-5, the J gene TRBJ2-3; TRBD2 agrees at 10 bases. Germline V gives CDR1 LGHNT, CDR2 FRNRAP. V was pared by 1 base and J by 6 bases, with 13 bases of the junction left unmatched. The CDR3 consists of 18 residues. CDR3 nucleotides: TGTGCTAGTGGTTTGGACGATCGCCTAGCGGGGGCTTCGGATACGCAGTATTTT. This translates into CASGLDDRLAGASDTQYF.

With regard to this clone: Other DNA sequences in the same sample also yield this CDR3. The chain has TRBV5-1 and TRBJ2-7; D uncertain. Germline-derived CDR1 and CDR2 are SGHRS and YFSETQ. The length of the CDR3 is 15 residues. V lost 0 bases and J lost 0, with 10 bases in between. CDR3 sequence: CASSLAGGSSYEQYF. The CDR3 DNA follows: TGCGCCAGCAGCTTGGCAGGCGGAAGCTCCTACGAGCAGTACTTC.

Concerning this clone itself: This specimen includes other DNA sequences encoding the same CDR3. This sequence joins TRBV18 and TRBJ2-2, with 7 bases fitting TRBD2. V lost 3 bases to trimming and J lost 0 bases; unmatched junction nucleotides: 1. CDR1 is KGHSH and CDR2 is LQKENI in the germline V gene. The CDR3 is 15 residues long. DNA for the CDR3: TGTGCCAGCTCACCCCTAGCGGCGAACACCGGGGAGCTGTTTTTT. Its protein product is CASSPLAANTGELFF.

The chain combines TRBV28 with TRBJ1-2, with 9 nucleotides matching TRBD1. Germline V gene data show CDR1 as MDHEN and CDR2 as SYDVKM. After removal of 1 base from V and 5 bases from J, the junction contained 8 bases not matched to a gene. CDR3 size: 16 residues. In nucleotides, the CDR3 is TGTGCCAGCAGTTTATCGGGAGACAGGGGGATATATGGCTACACCTTC. Translated: CASSLSGDRGIYGYTF.

The chain is built from TRBV28 and TRBJ1-5, with a weak D call TRBD1 (6 bases). The length of the CDR3 is 17 residues. Germline V lookup: CDR1 MDHEN, CDR2 SYDVKM. Trimming stripped 3 bases from V and 0 bases from J, with 15 bases between. CDR3 loop: CASSFEQGRGSNQPQHF. The CDR3 nucleotides are TGTGCCAGCAGTTTTGAGCAGGGGAGGGGTAGCAATCAGCCCCAGCATTTT. The variable domain in full, with the rest retrieved from reference TRBV28 and TRBJ1-5, is DVKVTQSSRYLVKRTGEKVFLECVQDMDHENMFWYRQDPGLGLRLIYFSYDVKMKEKGDIPEGYSVSREKKERFSLILESASTNQTSMYLCASSFEQGRGSNQPQHFGDGTRLSIL.

Notes on this clone: Other DNA sequences from this sample encode an identical CDR3 as well. The chain employs TRBV5-1 and TRBJ2-1, with 10 bases lining up with TRBD2. This CDR3 has 16 amino acids. With V trimmed by 0 bases and J by 4 bases, 4 bases remained unmatched. From germline, CDR1 is SGHRS and CDR2 YFSETQ. CDR3 nucleotide sequence: TGCGCCAGCAGCTTGGCCGGGACTAGCGCTTACAATGAGCAGTTCTTC. Translation gives CASSLAGTSAYNEQFF.

The gene calls are TRBV7-3 and TRBJ1-2, with a possible D match to TRBD1 (6 bases). Trimming removed 5 bases at V and 6 bases at J, with 13 bases between. The CDR3 has 13 amino acids. Germline loops: CDR1 SGHTA, CDR2 FQGTGA. CDR3 in amino acids: CASSLGGRDGYTF. The CDR3 DNA reads TGTGCCAGCAGCCTAGGGGGTCGGGATGGCTACACCTTC.

The chain couples TRBV20-1 to TRBJ2-7; D could derive from TRBD1 or TRBD2 (5 bases each). The V end lost 3 bases, the J end lost 7 bases, and 10 bases lay between the germline ends. The CDR3 length is 11 residues. The V gene's germline CDR1 is DFQATT and CDR2 SNEGSKA (reference sequence). Here the CDR3 reads CSASRGQEQYF. The DNA of the CDR3 is TGCAGTGCTAGCCGGGGCCAGGAGCAGTACTTC.

On this clone itself: Other DNA sequences in this specimen translate into the identical CDR3. V usage is TRBV29-1 and J usage is TRBJ1-1, with unresolved D. V was pared by 4 bases and J by 5 bases, with 5 bases between. This CDR3 region has 10 residues. CDR1 is SQVTM and CDR2 is ANQGSEA in the germline V gene. The CDR3 protein is CSVGETEAFF. The CDR3, as DNA: TGCAGCGTTGGGGAAACTGAAGCTTTCTTT.

The rearrangement uses TRBV14 and TRBJ2-5; 7 bases agree with TRBD1. The CDR3 runs to 15 residues. Trimming removed 4 bases from V and 4 bases from J; junction bases left unmatched: 9. Germline CDR1 reads SGHDN; CDR2 reads FVKESK. The CDR3 sequence: CASSPLGQGVETQYF. Written as DNA, the CDR3 is TGTGCCAGCAGCCCCCTTGGGCAGGGGGTAGAGACCCAGTACTTC.